The T cell receptor (beta chain) under discussion was sequenced for a study of CD8 T cells in Susac syndrome. Relapsing-remitting disease, either stable or active, was present in the multiple sclerosis controls, who were treatment-naive patients. It was negative isolation that provided the CD8+ and CD4+ T cells, whereas TEMRA cells were enriched by FACS. Germline-derived CDR1 and CDR2 are SGHTA and FQGNSA. V was shortened by 6 bases and J by 9 bases, with 15 bases between the two germline ends. The CDR3 is made up of 14 amino acids. Reverse transcription of roughly 0.5 to 1 ug RNA used random hexamers. Amplification of TCR beta CDR3 across 54 Vbeta and 13 Jbeta was performed with immunoSEQ multiplex PCR. MiXCR was run by TCRdb on the immunoSEQ multiplex PCR reads, yielding one entry per CDR3 protein. The sample lists about 150,000 distinct CDR3 sequences, roughly 95% occurring once.

The TCR sequence derives from a human donor with multiple sclerosis. The sequenced material came from CD8+ T cells from PBMCs. V and J are TRBV7-2 and TRBJ1-6, with no clear D. The chain's CDR3 is CASRHIRDSSPLHF. Here the CDR3 DNA reads TGTGCCAGCAGGCACATCCGGGATAGTTCACCCCTCCACTTT.